This T cell receptor (beta chain) was captured by sequencing in a study of Ad26.COV2.S vaccination and SARS-CoV-2 variants. Trimming pared 0 bases from V and 10 bases from J, leaving 13 bases between. The CDR3 totals 14 residues. Germline-derived CDR1 and CDR2 are ENHRY and SYGVKD. Sequenced by immunoSEQ multiplex PCR; TCRdb stores in-frame clones only, minus some. The table shows some 410,000 clones, with 80% to 95% occurring only once. Treatment in this sample: roughly 19 received Ad26.COV2.S at low or high dose, single or two shots; about five received placebo; per-sample allocation not given. Day 63 after the first injection of vaccine or placebo was the sampling time. This person who donated was an adult of 18-55 years in Boston.

The TCR originated in a person aged 18-60 years who received the Ad26.COV2.S COVID-19 vaccine or a placebo. The V gene is TRBV10-3, the J gene TRBJ1-5; perhaps TRBD1 as D (5 bases). Sequences were derived from peripheral blood, sampled in a trial of Ad26.COV2.S vaccine versus placebo. CDR3: CAISESQVAGPQHF. CDR3 DNA sequence: TGTGCCATCAGTGAGTCACAGGTTGCGGGACCCCAGCATTTT.